This TCR beta chain was observed in a study of somatic mutations in cytotoxic T cells in rheumatoid arthritis. Study-wide results and limits: The top CD8+ clone topped 20% of CD8+ cells in about an eighth of the roughly 60 patients. The clonality of CD8+ T cells was not significantly different between rheumatoid arthritis patients and age-matched healthy controls.

Turning to this clone: Its antigen is unidentified.

Isolation of CD4+ and CD8+ cells used positive magnetic bead selection, with purity checked by flow cytometry. Using immunoSEQ multiplex PCR, the repertoire was profiled, and TCRdb retains in-frame clones only, with some absent. The sample consists of about 16,000 clones, just under 80% of them appearing once. V lost 6 bases and J lost 0, with 12 bases in between. CDR1 is SQVTM, CDR2 ANQGSEA, per germline. CDR3 length: 15 residues. The clonotype originates from an adult with rheumatoid arthritis. The sequenced material came from CD8+ T cells sorted from blood. The chain uses TRBV29-1 and TRBJ2-6, with D perhaps matching TRBD2 (5 bases). The CDR3 DNA follows: TGCAGCGTGGACTCTATAGACTCTGGGGCCAACGTCCTGACTTTC. Translation: CSVDSIDSGANVLTF.